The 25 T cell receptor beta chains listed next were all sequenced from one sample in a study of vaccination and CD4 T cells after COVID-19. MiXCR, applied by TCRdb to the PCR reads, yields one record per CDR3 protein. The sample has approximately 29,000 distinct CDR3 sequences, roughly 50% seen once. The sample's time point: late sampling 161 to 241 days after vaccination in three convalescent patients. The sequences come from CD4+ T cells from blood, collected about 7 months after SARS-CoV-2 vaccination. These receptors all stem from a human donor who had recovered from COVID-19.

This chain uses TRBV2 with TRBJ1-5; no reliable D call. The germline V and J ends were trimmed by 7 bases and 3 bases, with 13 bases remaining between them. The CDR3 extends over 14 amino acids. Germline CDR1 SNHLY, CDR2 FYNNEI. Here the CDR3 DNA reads TGTGCCAGCATGAGGTCACAGAACAATCAGCCCCAGCATTTT. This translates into CASMRSQNNQPQHF.

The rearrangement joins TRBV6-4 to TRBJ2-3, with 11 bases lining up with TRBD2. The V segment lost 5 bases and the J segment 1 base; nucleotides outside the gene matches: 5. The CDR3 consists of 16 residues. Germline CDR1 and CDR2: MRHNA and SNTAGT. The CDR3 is CASSPTSGSGTDTQYF. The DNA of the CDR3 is TGTGCCAGCAGTCCTACTAGCGGGAGCGGCACAGATACGCAGTATTTT.

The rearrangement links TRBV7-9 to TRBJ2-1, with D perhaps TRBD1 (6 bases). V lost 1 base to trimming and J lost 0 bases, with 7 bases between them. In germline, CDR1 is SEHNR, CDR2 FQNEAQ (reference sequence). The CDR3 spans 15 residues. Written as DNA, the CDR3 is TGTGCCAGCAGCTTAGGACAGGCCTCCTACAATGAGCAGTTCTTC. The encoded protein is CASSLGQASYNEQFF.

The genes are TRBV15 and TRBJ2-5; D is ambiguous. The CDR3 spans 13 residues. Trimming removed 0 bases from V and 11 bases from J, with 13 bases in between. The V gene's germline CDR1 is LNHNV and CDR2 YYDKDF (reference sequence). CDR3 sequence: CATSRDAANEQYF. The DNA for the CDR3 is TGTGCCACCAGCAGAGATGCCGCCAATGAGCAGTACTTC.

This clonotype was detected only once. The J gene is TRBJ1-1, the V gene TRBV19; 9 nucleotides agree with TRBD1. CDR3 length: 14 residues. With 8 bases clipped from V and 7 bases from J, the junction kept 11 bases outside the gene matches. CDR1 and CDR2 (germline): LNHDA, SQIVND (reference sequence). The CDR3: CASLARDRAGEAFF. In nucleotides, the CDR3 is TGTGCCAGTCTAGCCCGGGACAGGGCTGGTGAAGCTTTCTTT.

For the CDR3, the DNA is TGCAGTGCTAGAGACCCTGAGTCAGGGAACACTGAAGCTTTCTTT. Translation gives CSARDPESGNTEAFF. The genes are TRBV20-1 and TRBJ1-1; no reliable D call. CDR1 DFQATT and CDR2 SNEGSKA come from the germline V gene (reference sequence). The CDR3 has 15 residues. V was pared by 0 bases and J by 1 base, with 12 bases between.

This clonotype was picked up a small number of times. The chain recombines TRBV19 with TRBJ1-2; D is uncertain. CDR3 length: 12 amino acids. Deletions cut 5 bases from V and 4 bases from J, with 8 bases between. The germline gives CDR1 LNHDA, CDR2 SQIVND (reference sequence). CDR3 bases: TGTGCCAGTAGTTTCGACGGCTATGGCTACACCTTC. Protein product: CASSFDGYGYTF.

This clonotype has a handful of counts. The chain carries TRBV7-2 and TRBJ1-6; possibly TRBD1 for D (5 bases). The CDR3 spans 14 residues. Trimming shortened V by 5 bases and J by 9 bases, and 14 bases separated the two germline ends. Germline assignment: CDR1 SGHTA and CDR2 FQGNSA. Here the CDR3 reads CASSIQGLISPLHF. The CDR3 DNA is TGTGCCAGCAGCATCCAGGGCTTAATTTCACCCCTCCACTTT.

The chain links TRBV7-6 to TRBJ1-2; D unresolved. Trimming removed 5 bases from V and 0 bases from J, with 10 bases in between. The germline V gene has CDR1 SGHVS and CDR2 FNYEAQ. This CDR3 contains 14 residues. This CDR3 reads CASSLGPANYGYTF. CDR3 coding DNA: TGTGCCAGCAGCCTCGGGCCGGCTAACTATGGCTACACCTTC. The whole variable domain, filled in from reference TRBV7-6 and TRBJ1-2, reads GAGVSQSPRYKVTKRGQDVALRCDPISGHVSLYWYRQALGQGPEFLTYFNYEAQQDKSGLPNDRFSAERPEGSISTLTIQRTEQRDSAMYRCASSLGPANYGYTFGSGTRLTVV.

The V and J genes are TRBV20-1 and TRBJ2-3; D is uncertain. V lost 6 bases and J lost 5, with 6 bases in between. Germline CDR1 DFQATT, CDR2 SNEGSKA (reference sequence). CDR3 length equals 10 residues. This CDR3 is CSAHRDTQYF. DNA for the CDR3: TGCAGTGCCCATAGAGATACGCAGTATTTT.

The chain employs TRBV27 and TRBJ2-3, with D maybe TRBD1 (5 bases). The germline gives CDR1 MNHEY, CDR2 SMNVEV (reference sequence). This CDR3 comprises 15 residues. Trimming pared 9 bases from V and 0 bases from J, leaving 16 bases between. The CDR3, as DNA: TGTGCCAGTCGAGCCAGGGTAGATAGCACAGATACGCAGTATTTT. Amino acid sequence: CASRARVDSTDTQYF.

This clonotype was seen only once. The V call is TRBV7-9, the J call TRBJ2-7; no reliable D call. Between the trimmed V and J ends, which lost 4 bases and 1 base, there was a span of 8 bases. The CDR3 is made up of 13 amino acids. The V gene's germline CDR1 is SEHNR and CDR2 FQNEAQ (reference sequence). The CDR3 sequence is CASSSSASYEQYF. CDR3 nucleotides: TGTGCCAGCAGCTCCTCAGCGTCCTACGAGCAGTACTTC.

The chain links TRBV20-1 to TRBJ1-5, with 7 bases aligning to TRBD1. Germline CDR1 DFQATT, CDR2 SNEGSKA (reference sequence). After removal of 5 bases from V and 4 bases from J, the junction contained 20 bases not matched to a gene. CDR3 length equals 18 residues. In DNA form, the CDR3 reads TGCAGTGCTGCTTTCGCGACAGGGACTCCGTTAGGAAATCAGCCCCAGCATTTT. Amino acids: CSAAFATGTPLGNQPQHF.

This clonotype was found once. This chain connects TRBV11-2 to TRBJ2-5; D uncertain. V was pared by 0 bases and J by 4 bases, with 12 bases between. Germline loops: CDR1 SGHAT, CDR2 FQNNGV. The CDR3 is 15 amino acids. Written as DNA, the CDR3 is TGTGCCAGCAGCTTAGAGTGGCAGGCTTTAGAGACCCAGTACTTC. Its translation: CASSLEWQALETQYF.

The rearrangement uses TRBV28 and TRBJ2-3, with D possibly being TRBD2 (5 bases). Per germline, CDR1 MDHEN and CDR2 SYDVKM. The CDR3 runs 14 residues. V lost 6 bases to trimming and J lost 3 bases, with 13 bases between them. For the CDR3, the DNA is TGTGCCAGCAGGTGGGGTACGGGGACAGATACGCAGTATTTT. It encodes CASRWGTGTDTQYF.

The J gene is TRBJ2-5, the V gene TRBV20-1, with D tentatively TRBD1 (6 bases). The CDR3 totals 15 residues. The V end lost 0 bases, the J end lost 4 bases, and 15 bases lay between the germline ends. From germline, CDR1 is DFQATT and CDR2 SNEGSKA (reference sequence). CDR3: CSARDGGRGGETQYF. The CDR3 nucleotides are TGCAGTGCTAGAGACGGCGGCAGGGGCGGAGAGACCCAGTACTTC.

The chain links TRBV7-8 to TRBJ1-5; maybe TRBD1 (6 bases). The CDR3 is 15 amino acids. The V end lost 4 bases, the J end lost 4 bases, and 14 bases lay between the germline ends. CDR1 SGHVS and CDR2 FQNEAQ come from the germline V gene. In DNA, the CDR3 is TGTGCCAGCAGCTGGACAGTCAGCGGGAATCAGCCCCAGCATTTT. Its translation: CASSWTVSGNQPQHF.

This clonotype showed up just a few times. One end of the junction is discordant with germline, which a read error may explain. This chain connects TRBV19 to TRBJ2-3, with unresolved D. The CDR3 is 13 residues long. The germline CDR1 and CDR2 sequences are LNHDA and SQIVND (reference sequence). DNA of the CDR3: TGTGCCAGTAGTTTAGACTTCACAGATACGCAGTATTTT. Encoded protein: CASSLDFTDTQYF.

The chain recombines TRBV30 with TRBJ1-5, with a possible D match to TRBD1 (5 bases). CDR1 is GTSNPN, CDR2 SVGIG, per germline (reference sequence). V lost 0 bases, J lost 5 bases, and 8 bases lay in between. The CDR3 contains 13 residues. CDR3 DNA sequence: TGTGCCTGGAGTGTAGGGGTTGATCAGCCCCAGCATTTT. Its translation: CAWSVGVDQPQHF.

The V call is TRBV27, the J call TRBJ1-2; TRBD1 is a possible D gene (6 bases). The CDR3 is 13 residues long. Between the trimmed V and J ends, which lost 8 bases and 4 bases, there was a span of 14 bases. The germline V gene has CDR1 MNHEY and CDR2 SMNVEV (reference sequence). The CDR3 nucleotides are TGTGCCAGCGGAGGGGGTCGGGTCTATGGCTACACCTTC. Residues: CASGGGRVYGYTF.

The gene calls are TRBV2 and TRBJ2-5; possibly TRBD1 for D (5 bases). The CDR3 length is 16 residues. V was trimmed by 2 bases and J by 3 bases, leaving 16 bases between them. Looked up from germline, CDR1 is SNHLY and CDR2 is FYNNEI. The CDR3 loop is CASSERSDSTKETQYF. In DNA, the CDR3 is TGTGCCAGCAGTGAACGTTCTGACAGTACTAAAGAGACCCAGTACTTC.

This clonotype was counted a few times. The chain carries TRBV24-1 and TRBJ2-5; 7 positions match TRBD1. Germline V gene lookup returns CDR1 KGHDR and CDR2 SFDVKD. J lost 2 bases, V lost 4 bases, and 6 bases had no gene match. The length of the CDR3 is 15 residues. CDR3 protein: CATSDPRQGQETQYF. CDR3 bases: TGTGCCACCAGTGACCCAAGACAGGGACAAGAGACCCAGTACTTC.

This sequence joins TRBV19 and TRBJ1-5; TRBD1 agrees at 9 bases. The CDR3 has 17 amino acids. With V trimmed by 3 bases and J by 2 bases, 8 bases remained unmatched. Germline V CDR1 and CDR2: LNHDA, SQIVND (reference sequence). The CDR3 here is CASSIGQGYFGNQPQHF. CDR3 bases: TGTGCCAGTAGTATTGGACAGGGGTATTTTGGCAATCAGCCCCAGCATTTT.

In DNA, the CDR3 is TGTGCCAGCAGTGAGCGACTACAGGGACGAGGCAATCAGCCCCAGCATTTT. Residues: CASSERLQGRGNQPQHF. The genes are TRBV25-1 and TRBJ1-5, with TRBD1 as a possible D gene (6 bases). V lost 3 bases and J 2 bases, leaving 17 bases between the germline ends. The CDR3 spans 17 residues. CDR1 and CDR2 from the germline V gene are MGHDK and SYGVNS.

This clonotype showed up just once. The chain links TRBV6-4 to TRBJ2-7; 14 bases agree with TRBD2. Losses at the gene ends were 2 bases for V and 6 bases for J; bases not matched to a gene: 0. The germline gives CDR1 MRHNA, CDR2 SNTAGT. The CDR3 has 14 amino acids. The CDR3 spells CASSDGTSGSEQYF. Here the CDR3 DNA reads TGTGCCAGCAGTGACGGGACTAGCGGGAGCGAGCAGTACTTC.